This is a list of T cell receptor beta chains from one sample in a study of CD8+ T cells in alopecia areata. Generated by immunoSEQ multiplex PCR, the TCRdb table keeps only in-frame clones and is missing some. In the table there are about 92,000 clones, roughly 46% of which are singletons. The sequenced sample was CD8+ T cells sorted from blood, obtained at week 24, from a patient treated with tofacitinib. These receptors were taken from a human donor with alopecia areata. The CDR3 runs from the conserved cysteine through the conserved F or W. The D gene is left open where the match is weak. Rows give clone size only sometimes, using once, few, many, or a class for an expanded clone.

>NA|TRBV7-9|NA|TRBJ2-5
TGTGCCAGCAGCGGAGAAGAGACCCAGTACTTC
CASSGEETQYF
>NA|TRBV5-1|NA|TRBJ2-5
TGCGCCAGCAGCTTGAGACGGGAGAAAGAGACCCAGTACTTC
CASSLRREKETQYF
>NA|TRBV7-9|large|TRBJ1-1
TGTGCCAGCAGCTTAGCCCAGGGGTTGAACACTGAAGCTTTCTTT
CASSLAQGLNTEAFF
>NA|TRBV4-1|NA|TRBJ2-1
TGCGCCAGCAGCCAAACTTTGGGGGCGAGTTCCTACAATGAGCAGTTCTTC
CASSQTLGASSYNEQFF
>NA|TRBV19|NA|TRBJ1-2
TGTGCCAGTAGTATTGAAGGGGGAAGCTATGGCTACACCTTC
CASSIEGGSYGYTF
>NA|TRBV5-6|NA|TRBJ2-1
TGTGCCAGCAGCTTGGCTAGCCCCCCAGAGTTCTTC
CASSLASPPEFF
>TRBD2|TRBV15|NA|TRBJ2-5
TGTGCCACCAGCAGAGTACTAGCGGGAGGAGTAGAGACCCAGTACTTC
CATSRVLAGGVETQYF
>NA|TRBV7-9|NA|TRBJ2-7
TGTGCCAGCCACCGTGGGCCAGGGGTTGGCTACGAGCAGTACTTC
CASHRGPGVGYEQYF
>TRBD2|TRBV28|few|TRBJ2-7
TGTGCCAGCAGCTACCGCGACGGGAGGGCCGGTCTCTACGAGCAGTACTTC
CASSYRDGRAGLYEQYF
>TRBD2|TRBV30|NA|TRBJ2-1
TGTGCCTGGCGACCGGGACTAGCGGCCTACAATGAGCAGTTCTTC
CAWRPGLAAYNEQFF
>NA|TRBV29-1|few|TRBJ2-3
TGCAGCGCAACACTGTCAGCCCACACGAGGCCAGATACGCAGTATTTT
CSATLSAHTRPDTQYF